These T cell receptor beta chains were read from a single sample in a study of blood T cell repertoires in COVID-19. Libraries were prepared by immunoSEQ multiplex PCR; TCRdb keeps only in-frame clonotypes and omits some of them. The sample includes 150,000 to 200,000 clones, approximately 89% of them seen just once. Sequenced: PBMCs or T cells enriched from blood (not recorded which). The receptor source for this set is a woman between 18 and 30 years old who had recovered from COVID-19. CDR3s include the opening cysteine and the closing phenylalanine or tryptophan. The D gene is left open where the match is weak. Clone sizes are given selectively: once, few, many, or a class where the clone is expanded.

v_call	clone_size	d_call	j_call	cdr3_aa	cdr3_nt
TRBV28	NA	NA	TRBJ1-4	CASSFSGGREKLFF	TGTGCCAGCAGTTTTTCCGGGGGGCGCGAAAAACTGTTTTTT
TRBV30	few	TRBD2	TRBJ2-5	CAWSTLGLVGQETQYF	TGTGCCTGGAGTACTTTGGGACTAGTTGGCCAAGAGACCCAGTACTTC
TRBV30	NA	TRBD1	TRBJ1-2	CAWSVGTGRRDGYTF	TGTGCCTGGAGTGTAGGGACAGGGAGAAGGGATGGCTACACCTTC
TRBV28	NA	TRBD1	TRBJ1-6	CASRARTGAGNSPLHF	TGTGCCAGCAGGGCGCGGACAGGGGCAGGAAATTCACCCCTCCACTTT
TRBV6-2/TRBV6-3	NA	TRBD2	TRBJ2-7	CASIPGLAEIYEQYF	TGTGCCAGCATCCCGGGACTAGCGGAAATTTACGAGCAGTACTTC
TRBV4-2	NA	NA	TRBJ1-1	CASSAVPTEAFF	TGTGCCAGCTCCGCGGTCCCCACTGAAGCTTTCTTT
TRBV29-1	once	NA	TRBJ1-2	CSVESAGAGYGYTF	TGCAGCGTTGAATCGGCAGGGGCGGGCTATGGCTACACCTTC
TRBV28	NA	NA	TRBJ1-2	CASSSPNGYTF	TGTGCCAGCAGTTCCCCCAATGGCTACACCTTC
TRBV7-8	NA	NA	TRBJ2-7	CASSLVRGRTYEQYF	TGTGCCAGCAGCTTAGTTCGGGGTAGAACCTACGAGCAGTACTTC
TRBV2	once	NA	TRBJ2-7	CASSHKRPSSYEQYF	TGTGCCAGCAGCCATAAGCGACCTTCCTCCTACGAGCAGTACTTC
TRBV14	NA	NA	TRBJ2-5	CASSPLLERETQYF	TGTGCCAGCAGCCCTCTCCTAGAACGAGAGACCCAGTACTTC
TRBV6-2/TRBV6-3	once	TRBD2	TRBJ2-7	CASSLAGGPYEQYF	TGTGCCAGCAGTTTAGCGGGAGGGCCCTACGAGCAGTACTTC
TRBV4-3	NA	TRBD1	TRBJ2-1	CASSQGTGGSYNEQFF	TGCGCCAGCAGCCAAGGAACAGGGGGCTCCTACAATGAGCAGTTCTTC
TRBV15	NA	NA	TRBJ2-2	CTTSSGQTKRELFF	TGTACCACCAGCAGTGGACAAACGAAACGGGAGCTGTTTTTT
TRBV5-6	NA	NA	TRBJ1-2	CASSGNGGDNYGYTF	TGTGCCAGCAGCGGAAATGGAGGGGATAACTATGGCTACACCTTC
TRBV2	NA	NA	TRBJ2-1	CASKLTRSYNEQFF	TGTGCCAGCAAGTTGACTCGCTCCTACAATGAGCAGTTCTTC
TRBV27	NA	NA	TRBJ2-3	CASSSGSWSDTQYF	TGTGCCAGCAGTTCCGGGAGTTGGTCAGATACGCAGTATTTT
TRBV29-1	NA	TRBD1	TRBJ1-5	CSVGSDRGNQPQHF	TGCAGCGTTGGGTCAGACAGGGGCAATCAGCCCCAGCATTTT
TRBV27	once	TRBD1	TRBJ2-7	CASRRQGSREQYF	TGTGCCAGCAGAAGACAGGGATCACGGGAGCAGTACTTC
TRBV29-1	NA	NA	TRBJ2-6	CSVDPGQSSGANVLTF	TGCAGCGTTGATCCCGGACAGTCCTCTGGGGCCAACGTCCTGACTTTC
TRBV5-6	few	NA	TRBJ1-6	CASSLSSDSPLHF	TGTGCCAGCAGTCTGTCCAGTGATTCACCCCTCCACTTT
TRBV28	NA	TRBD2	TRBJ2-7	CASSFMSGRPEQYF	TGTGCCAGCAGTTTTATGAGCGGGAGACCCGAGCAGTACTTC
TRBV5-1	NA	NA	TRBJ1-6	CASSLAGSGSPLHF	TGCGCCAGCAGCTTGGCGGGATCGGGTTCACCCCTCCACTTT
TRBV28	NA	TRBD1	TRBJ1-2	CASSLRGRGIGNYGYTF	TGTGCCAGCAGTTTGCGAGGCAGGGGGATTGGTAACTATGGCTACACCTTC
TRBV7-8	NA	TRBD2	TRBJ2-5	CASRERLAGGETQYF	TGTGCCAGCAGGGAGAGACTAGCGGGAGGAGAGACCCAGTACTTC
TRBV7-9	NA	NA	TRBJ2-5	CASSLGPLSEETQYF	TGTGCCAGCAGCTTAGGTCCCCTTAGCGAGGAGACCCAGTACTTC